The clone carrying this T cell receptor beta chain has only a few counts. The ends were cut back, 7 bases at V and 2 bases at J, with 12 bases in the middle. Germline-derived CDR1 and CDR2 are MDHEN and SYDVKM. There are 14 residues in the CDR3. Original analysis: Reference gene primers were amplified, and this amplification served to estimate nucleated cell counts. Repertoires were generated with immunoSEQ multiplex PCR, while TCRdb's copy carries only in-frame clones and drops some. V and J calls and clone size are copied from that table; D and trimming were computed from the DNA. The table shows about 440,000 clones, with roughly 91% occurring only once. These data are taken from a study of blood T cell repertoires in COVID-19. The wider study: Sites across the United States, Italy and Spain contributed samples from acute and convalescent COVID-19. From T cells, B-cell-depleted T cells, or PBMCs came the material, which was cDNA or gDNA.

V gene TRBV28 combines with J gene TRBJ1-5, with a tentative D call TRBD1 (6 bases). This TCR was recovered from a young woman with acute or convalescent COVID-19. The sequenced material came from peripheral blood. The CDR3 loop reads CASKHRDGNQPQHF. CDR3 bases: TGTGCCAGCAAGCACAGGGACGGCAATCAGCCCCAGCATTTT.